The 16 T cell receptor beta chains below come from one sample, sequenced in a study of T cell responses to AZD1222 COVID-19 vaccine. The method was immunoSEQ multiplex PCR; TCRdb's version includes in-frame clones alone and lacks a portion of them. Seen here are some 89,000 clones, more than 75% observed once, and the top ten hold around 3%. The sample consisted of peripheral blood, taken on day 0 of AZD1222 vaccination. These receptors were collected from an adult in good health.

The chain recombines TRBV11-3 with TRBJ2-5; D is ambiguous. Germline values: CDR1 SGHNT, CDR2 YENEEA. The CDR3 totals 14 residues. Trimming left V 5 bases short and J 2 bases short, with 12 bases between. DNA of the CDR3: TGTGCCAGCAGCCCCCCTGGCGGTCAAGAGACCCAGTACTTC. Translating it yields CASSPPGGQETQYF.

The rearrangement links TRBV5-1 to TRBJ1-1, with D unresolved. Germline V lookup: CDR1 SGHRS, CDR2 YFSETQ. The CDR3 is 11 amino acids. V lost 4 bases and J 2 bases, leaving 3 bases between the germline ends. The CDR3 DNA follows: TGCGCCAGCAGCGACAACACTGAAGCTTTCTTT. This translates into CASSDNTEAFF. The variable domain in full, completed from reference TRBV5-1 and TRBJ1-1, reads KAGVTQTPRYLIKTRGQQVTLSCSPISGHRSVSWYQQTPGQGLQFLFEYFSETQRNKGNFPGRFSGRQFSNSRSEMNVSTLELGDSALYLCASSDNTEAFFGQGTRLTVV.

The chain has TRBV11-2 and TRBJ2-5; the match to TRBD1 covers 7 bases. This CDR3 has 15 residues. Germline CDR1 and CDR2: SGHAT and FQNNGV. The V and J ends lost 4 bases and 4 bases, in that order; junction bases with no gene match: 9. CDR3 DNA sequence: TGTGCCAGCAGCTCGACAGGGTTTCTAAGAGAGACCCAGTACTTC. This gives the protein CASSSTGFLRETQYF.

In DNA, the CDR3 is TGTGCCAGTAGGACGGCGAACACTGAAGCTTTCTTT. Protein product: CASRTANTEAFF. This chain connects TRBV19 to TRBJ1-1; D ambiguous. V gave up 6 bases and J gave up 1 base, with 6 bases separating them. CDR1 LNHDA and CDR2 SQIVND come from the germline V gene (reference sequence). The length of the CDR3 is 12 residues.

The chain uses TRBV6-5 and TRBJ1-2; D perhaps matches TRBD1 (6 bases). Germline CDR1 is MNHEY and CDR2 is SVGAGI. Trimming cost V 2 bases and J 0 bases, with 10 bases left between them. The CDR3 covers 15 residues. CDR3 protein: CASSYVGQSNYGYTF. CDR3 DNA sequence: TGTGCCAGCAGTTACGTTGGACAGTCTAACTATGGCTACACCTTC.

Written as DNA, the CDR3 is TGTGCCAGCAGCTTAGGGGCTGGAGGGCCGAGGGATACGCAGTATTTT. Translation: CASSLGAGGPRDTQYF. V and J are TRBV11-2 and TRBJ2-3; possible D gene TRBD2, 6 bases. Trimming took off 1 base at V and 6 bases at J, with 17 bases between the two ends. The CDR3 runs 16 residues. Germline V gene lookup returns CDR1 SGHAT and CDR2 FQNNGV.

The chain is built from TRBV29-1 and TRBJ1-4; D uncertain. The V end lost 4 bases, the J end lost 6 bases, and 12 bases lay between the germline ends. Germline assignment: CDR1 SQVTM and CDR2 ANQGSEA. The CDR3 has 13 amino acids. The CDR3 here is CSVASADDEKLFF. DNA for the CDR3: TGCAGCGTTGCGTCGGCAGATGATGAAAAACTGTTTTTT.

V usage is TRBV20-1 and J usage is TRBJ2-1; D remains unclear. Trimming took off 3 bases at V and 7 bases at J, with 7 bases between the two ends. The CDR3 length is 11 residues. The germline gives CDR1 DFQATT, CDR2 SNEGSKA (reference sequence). The CDR3 here is CSARNGNEQFF. CDR3 in DNA: TGCAGTGCTAGGAATGGGAATGAGCAGTTCTTC.

This rearrangement joins TRBV5-1 to TRBJ1-6; the match to TRBD1 covers 8 bases. From germline, CDR1 is SGHRS and CDR2 YFSETQ. The CDR3 extends over 15 amino acids. J was trimmed by 7 bases and V by 4 bases; bases with no gene match: 7. CDR3 nucleotide sequence: TGCGCCAGCAGCCCGGACAGGGTCGGAAATTCACCCCTCCACTTT. It encodes CASSPDRVGNSPLHF.

The chain carries TRBV19 and TRBJ2-1, with 7 bases lining up with TRBD1. This CDR3 is built from 11 residues. Trimming cost V 7 bases and J 8 bases; bases outside gene matches: 2. Germline CDR1 and CDR2: LNHDA and SQIVND (reference sequence). The CDR3 protein is CASTTGYEQFF. CDR3 nucleotide sequence: TGTGCCAGTACGACAGGGTATGAGCAGTTCTTC.

This rearrangement joins TRBV30 to TRBJ2-5; D gene unclear. The germline V gene encodes CDR1 GTSNPN and CDR2 SVGIG (reference sequence). Trimming stripped 3 bases from V and 5 bases from J, with 16 bases between. CDR3 length equals 14 residues. The CDR3 DNA reads TGTGCCTGGAGAGGGTCCCCGGTGGGGGAGACCCAGTACTTC. It yields the protein CAWRGSPVGETQYF.

This clone was observed a few times. The chain joins TRBV12-3 or TRBV12-4 to TRBJ2-3, with D perhaps TRBD2 (5 bases). The ends were cut back, 11 bases at V and 2 bases at J, with 14 bases in the middle. The length of the CDR3 is 13 residues. The DNA of the CDR3 is TGTGCCTCCCGGGGAATAAACACAGATACGCAGTATTTT. It specifies CASRGINTDTQYF.

The chain recombines TRBV27 with TRBJ1-6, with unresolved D. V was shortened by 3 bases and J by 7 bases, with 10 bases between the two germline ends. Germline lookup yields CDR1 MNHEY and CDR2 SMNVEV (reference sequence). This CDR3 is 14 amino acids long. CDR3 region: CASSFGQANSPLHF. Written as DNA, the CDR3 is TGTGCCAGCAGTTTCGGTCAGGCGAATTCACCCCTCCACTTT.

The V call is TRBV28, the J call TRBJ1-2, with 9 positions matching TRBD1. CDR1 is MDHEN and CDR2 is SYDVKM in the germline V gene. CDR3 length equals 14 residues. Trimming at V came to 2 bases and at J to 6 bases, leaving 4 bases not matched to a gene. The CDR3 DNA sequence: TGTGCCAGCAGTTTAGGGACAGGGAGAGATGGCTACACCTTC. The encoded protein is CASSLGTGRDGYTF.

The chain has TRBV9 and TRBJ2-1; possible D gene TRBD1, 6 bases. The CDR3 has 15 residues. Trimming removed 3 bases at V and 5 bases at J, with 15 bases between. Germline V CDR1 and CDR2: SGDLS, YYNGEE. The chain's CDR3 is CASSARQERNNEQFF. DNA of the CDR3: TGTGCCAGCAGCGCCAGACAGGAGAGAAACAATGAGCAGTTCTTC. The full variable domain, its missing parts supplied by reference TRBV9 and TRBJ2-1, is DSGVTQTPKHLITATGQRVTLRCSPRSGDLSVYWYQQSLDQGLQFLIQYYNGEERAKGNILERFSAQQFPDLHSELNLSSLELGDSALYFCASSARQERNNEQFFGPGTRLTVL.

The chain has TRBV5-1 and TRBJ2-5; D might be TRBD1 (5 bases). Germline CDR1 reads SGHRS; CDR2 reads YFSETQ. V lost 4 bases, J lost 5 bases, and 6 bases lay in between. This CDR3 spans 11 amino acids. CDR3 coding DNA: TGCGCCAGCAGCGCAGGGGAGACCCAGTACTTC. It is translated as CASSAGETQYF. The whole variable domain, remainder taken from reference TRBV5-1 and TRBJ2-5, is KAGVTQTPRYLIKTRGQQVTLSCSPISGHRSVSWYQQTPGQGLQFLFEYFSETQRNKGNFPGRFSGRQFSNSRSEMNVSTLELGDSALYLCASSAGETQYFGPGTRLLVL.